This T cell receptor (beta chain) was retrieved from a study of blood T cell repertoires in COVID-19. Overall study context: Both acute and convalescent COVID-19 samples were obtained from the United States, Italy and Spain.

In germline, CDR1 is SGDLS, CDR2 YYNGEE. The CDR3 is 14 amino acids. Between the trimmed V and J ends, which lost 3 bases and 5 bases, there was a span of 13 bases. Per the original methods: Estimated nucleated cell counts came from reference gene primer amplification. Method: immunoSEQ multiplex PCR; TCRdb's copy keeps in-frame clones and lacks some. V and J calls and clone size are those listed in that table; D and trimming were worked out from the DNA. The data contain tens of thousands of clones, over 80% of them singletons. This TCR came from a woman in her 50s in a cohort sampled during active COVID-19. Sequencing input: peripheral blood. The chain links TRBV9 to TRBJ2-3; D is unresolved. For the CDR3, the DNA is TGTGCCAGCAGCGAATCCCGTACAGTAGATACGCAGTATTTT. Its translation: CASSESRTVDTQYF.